The entry that follows covers one T cell receptor (beta chain) sequence. The record originates from a study of control samples from healthy donors and cancer patients. The CDR3 sequence is 13 residues long. The V and J ends lost 7 bases and 4 bases respectively, with 13 bases between them. Germline V gene lookup returns CDR1 MNHNY and CDR2 SVGAGI (reference sequence). The protocol was immunoSEQ multiplex PCR, while the TCRdb copy is restricted to in-frame clones and leaves out a portion. In the table there are 260,000 or so clones, roughly 82% of which are singletons. The sequenced sample was PBMCs. This chain joins TRBV6-6 and TRBJ1-2; the D gene is possibly TRBD1 (5 bases). This sequence originates from a woman aged 55-69 years with lung cancer. The CDR3 DNA sequence: TGTGCCAGCAACTCAGGACAACTCTATGGCTACACCTTC. It is translated as CASNSGQLYGYTF.